The entry below describes one TCR beta chain. The antigen this receptor binds is unknown. This sample was taken from a study of cytomegalovirus exposure and HLA in healthy donors (dated by TCRdb to 2017 to 2019). In the study overall: In an earlier analysis of under 750 of the donors, approximately 300 Gb of sequence data and some 100 million unique TCR beta sequences from 150 million to 200 million T cells were reported. Roughly 310 gigabases of sequencing data and tens of millions of unique TCR sequences were included in an early release covering roughly 700 HLA-typed donors. Of the 300 to 450 genotyped donors, 80% to 90% were placed in the genetic ancestry cluster associated with self-reported Caucasian donors. The study was designed to test whether signatures of past pathogen exposure could be identified by cataloging public T cell receptors. The study profiled the T cell repertoires of around 700 subjects by immunosequencing and related them to cytomegalovirus serostatus. A separate validation cohort of roughly 110 different subjects was used in addition to the roughly 700-subject first cohort. To predict cytomegalovirus infection status, the study brought together high-throughput TCR immunosequencing, statistical association of individual TCRs with disease status, and machine learning. In a later analysis, previously published TCR beta repertoires from 666 donors were re-analyzed and high-resolution HLA genotyping was added so that TCR occurrence patterns could be studied. In the later analysis, no new phenotypic data were used to find candidate immune exposures; instead, reliance was placed on TCR beta sequences and their occurrence across donors. In an earlier analysis of a few hundred of the donors, high-throughput TCR beta sequencing was used to judge whether each TCR beta V gene segment behaved as functional or pseudogenic. Donor age, sex, ethnicity and CMV serostatus were compiled alongside the repertoire data. In a later genetic analysis, genome-wide SNP genotypes for about 55% of the roughly 670 donors were used, and that subset was treated as a discovery cohort. Every discovery cohort repertoire had been produced on one sequencing platform. HLA typing covered class I and class II loci at four-digit resolution. The number of typed donors differed by locus: about 620-640 for A, B, C, DRB1 and DQB1; 500 to 550 for DQA1; 600 to 610 for DPA1; and 400 to 480 for DPB1. A few DR-DQ haplotypes were treated as single units for association and clustering because of strong linkage in the cohort. Among 398 genotyped donors of the cohort, an average of roughly 230,000 unique TCR beta nucleotide sequences was sequenced per donor, of which roughly 17% were non-productive.

The cohort consisted of more than 650 healthy bone marrow donors. Cohort members were all nominally healthy when sampled, although unrecorded immune exposures were likely present. The donor tested CMV seropositive and was one of the 289 seropositive cohort members. A peripheral blood sample was provided by each donor, and peripheral blood mononuclear cells were used for TCR beta sequencing. The Qiagen DNeasy Blood Extraction Kit was used to extract genomic DNA from the blood cell samples. The library was prepared using the immunoSEQ multiplex PCR assay. The multiplex PCR relied on a mix of 60 forward primers for TCR Vbeta segments and 13 reverse primers for TCR Jbeta segments. The CDR3 region of rearranged TCR beta genes was amplified from genomic DNA by a multiplex PCR assay. Amplified TCR beta libraries were sequenced as 87-base-pair reads on the Illumina HiSeq System. As for the original processing: A later analysis counted some 80 million unique TCR beta chains across the 550 to 750 repertoires, and some 12 million of these chains were shared by at least two donors. Raw reads were error-corrected and collapsed into unique sequences by a nearest-neighbor algorithm in which closely related sequences were merged to remove PCR and sequencing errors. To assign V, D and J gene segments, CDR3 sequences were aligned to IMGT reference sequences. For a sequence to be retained, a match of at least six nucleotides to both a V gene segment and a J gene segment was required. Rearrangements were called productive when the CDR3 lacked stop codons and stayed in frame with V and J; all others were non-productive. Following IMGT convention, CDR3 was defined as the stretch from the second conserved V-encoded cysteine up to the conserved J-encoded phenylalanine. The earlier analysis of more than 450 of the donors excluded sequences that lacked an unambiguous match to a single V gene segment. In an earlier analysis of approximately 590 of the donors, a V segment was called functional when productive rearrangements were above 56.7%, and segregating when the standard deviation between donors exceeded 5%. A statistical classification framework was built to diagnose cytomegalovirus status from the catalog of TCR beta chain sequences. In a later analysis, V and J genes were assigned by comparing TCR nucleotide sequences against IMGT/GENE-DB human TR gene sequences. A later analysis assigned CDR3 sequences and most-parsimonious VDJ recombination scenarios with the TCRdist pipeline. In a later analysis, each TCR beta chain was defined by its CDR3 amino acid sequence together with its V-gene family, and reads lacking a unique V-gene family were excluded. As a way to deal with suspected cross-contamination and a sequencing artifact, a later analysis dropped approximately 570 nucleotide sequences that were highly shared and had low generation probability. For each public chain, a later analysis derived a clonal expansion index from normalized ranks of inferred template counts within each repertoire. In a later analysis, generation probabilities were computed using a VDJ recombination model fitted to out-of-frame rearrangements, and the results were checked against IGoR. In a later analysis, hypergeometric tests were used to score TCR-TCR, TCR-HLA and TCR-CMV co-occurrence, with a repertoire-size bias correction applied to TCR pairs. A later analysis estimated false discovery rates by permuting HLA or CMV assignments 20 times. In a later analysis, co-occurring TCRs were grouped using DBSCAN, with TCRdist sequence similarity added in when clustering inside HLA-allele-positive subsets. Repertoires with fewer than 30,000 or more than 120,000 public chains, plus five repertoires with anomalous nucleotide sharing, were excluded from co-occurrence clustering. TCRdb retrieved this table from immuneACCESS and kept in-frame rearrangements only. Not all clones are present; in checked studies, unresolved V genes account for under half, and no reason is known for the remainder. The V and J calls and clone size are taken from that table; D and trimming were inferred from the DNA. The sample table holds 45,000 to 70,000 clones. The ten largest clones add up to 11% of the sample.

Results and caveats for the whole study, not just this receptor: A cluster of highly shared sequence variants was judged likely to represent a technical artifact of the sequencing pipeline. The classifier was reported to diagnose cytomegalovirus status with high specificity and sensitivity in both the original and validation cohorts. In vitro tests confirmed that a few of the cytomegalovirus-associated TCR beta chains recognize cytomegalovirus antigens. A total of around 150 TCR beta chains were listed by the study as associated with cytomegalovirus. At a false discovery rate of 0.05, a later analysis linked around 17,000 TCR beta sequences to specific HLA alleles. According to the authors, the approach could potentially be generalized to other disease states and immunological phenotypes. Broadly in line with IMGT annotations, most TCR beta V segments showed up in productive rearrangements about 90% or about 30% of the time in an earlier analysis of about 500 of the donors. Correlated functional status among segregating V segments might reflect linkage disequilibrium, but an unknown experimental factor could not be ruled out. A later analysis found that most CMV-associated TCR beta chains appeared HLA-restricted, with HLA associations seemingly driven largely by CMV exposure. In a later analysis, TCR association rates were found to vary across HLA loci, with the most associated TCRs seen for DRB1 alleles and the fewest for HLA-C alleles. When HLA alleles, especially DR and DQ, strongly co-occurred, TCR associations were difficult to assign to individual alleles. Immune exposure information for the cohort was limited to CMV serostatus. Most TCR sequences were seen in very few donors, while some public TCRs were found in many individuals. HLA typing was unavailable for some donors at each locus, so association tests used only the typed subset. V-gene and J-gene trimming of TCR beta chains was associated with a missense DCLRE1C variant in a later genetic analysis, and the association was replicated in an independent cohort. In a later analysis, HLA-associated TCR beta chains showed more clonal expansion and lower generation probabilities than non-associated chains that were equally common. In this cohort, only TCR beta chains were sequenced, and detectable features were limited by the absence of alpha or paired-chain data. According to a later analysis, parvovirus B19, influenza, CMV and Epstein-Barr virus appeared linked to several top co-occurrence clusters. A further reported finding was that TCR beta sequences accurately predicted the HLA-A and HLA-B alleles for most subjects in the first cohort. A later genetic analysis reported fewer N-insertions in productive TCRs among donors in an Asian-associated ancestry cluster than the roughly 620-donor mean. The presence/absence analyses assumed that sequencing depth was roughly uniform across donors, and that assumption may not be true. Because counts were too low, about 15 rarely observed V segments, including chromosome 9 orphons, were left out of the earlier analysis of 587 of the donors.

The sequenced sample consisted of PBMCs. The TCR originated in a woman between 50 and 59 years old in good health and CMV-seropositive.

The nucleotide sequence reads TGCAGCGTTGAGCGTGAGGGGGCAGACCAAGAGACCCAGTACTTC. This gives the protein CSVEREGADQETQYF. The rearrangement joined TRBV29-1 to TRBJ2-5; TRBD1 agrees with 7 junctional bases. Per the germline V gene, SQVTM is the CDR1 and ANQGSEA is the CDR2. Counted from cysteine to phenylalanine, this CDR3 has 15 amino acids. Of all the DNA, just the CDR3 is kept, 45 bases in frame from base 1. After removal of 3 bases from V and 0 bases from J, the junction retains 7 bases not matched to a gene.